The 20 T cell receptor beta chains below all came from one sample that was sequenced in a study of T cells in Graves' hyperthyroidism and ophthalmopathy. There were TCR beta CDR3 regions amplified from RNA transcripts. HTBI primers were used for first-round RT-PCR of the TCR CDR3. TCRdb reprocessed the multiplex PCR reads with MiXCR, giving one entry per CDR3 protein. The sample lists fewer than 750,000 distinct CDR3 sequences, more than 14% occurring once. What was sequenced was blood. All receptors derive from a woman between 45 and 65 years old with Graves' ophthalmopathy.

This clonotype showed up just a few times. V is TRBV20-1 and J is TRBJ2-7; D is unresolved. CDR3 length: 13 amino acids. CDR1 is DFQATT and CDR2 is SNEGSKA in the germline V gene (reference sequence). The V end was cut by 2 bases, the J end by 5 bases, with 13 bases between. CDR3 sequence reads: CSARQPSVDEQYF. Here the CDR3 DNA reads TGCAGTGCTAGACAGCCGTCGGTGGACGAGCAGTACTTC.

There are many counts of this clonotype. CDR3 region: CASSLWGSATYEQYF. The CDR3, as DNA: TGTGCCAGCAGCTTGTGGGGGTCGGCCACCTACGAGCAGTACTTC. V usage is TRBV11-2 and J usage is TRBJ2-7; D assignment may be TRBD1 or TRBD2 (5 bases each). The CDR3 runs to 15 residues. The V gene lost 3 bases and the J gene lost 2 bases, with 14 bases spanning the gap. Germline assignment: CDR1 SGHAT and CDR2 FQNNGV.

This clonotype was counted once. A read error may explain this, as a much larger clone is one base away. The CDR3 end shows no conserved phenylalanine or tryptophan, and so a read error is likely. V gene TRBV14 combines with J gene TRBJ2-3, with 9 bases fitting TRBD2. The germline gives CDR1 SGHDN, CDR2 FVKESK. The CDR3 is 17 residues long. V dropped 5 bases and J dropped 2; count of bases not matched to a gene: 11. The CDR3 DNA follows: TGTGCCAGCAGCTACCTTGCGGCGGGAGGGAACACAGATACGCAGTATCTT. Translating gives CASSYLAAGGNTDTQYL.

This clonotype was seen many times. The rearrangement links TRBV12-3 or TRBV12-4 to TRBJ2-7; D gene uncertain. CDR3 length equals 12 residues. Deletions cut 3 bases from V and 6 bases from J, with 9 bases between. The CDR3 loop is CASSFYTLEQYF. DNA of the CDR3: TGTGCCAGCAGTTTCTACACCCTCGAGCAGTACTTC.

This clonotype occurred many times. This chain connects TRBV27 to TRBJ1-3; D is perhaps TRBD1 (5 bases). The CDR3 is made up of 14 amino acids. Germline V CDR1 and CDR2: MNHEY, SMNVEV (reference sequence). The germline V and J ends were trimmed by 6 bases and 3 bases, with 12 bases remaining between them. CDR3 region: CASSRDPSGNTIYF. In nucleotides, the CDR3 is TGTGCCAGCAGCCGGGACCCAAGTGGAAACACCATATATTTT.

This clonotype turned up a few times. This chain uses TRBV5-1 with TRBJ2-1; 10 positions match TRBD2. Germline-derived CDR1 and CDR2 are SGHRS and YFSETQ. The CDR3 covers 13 residues. J gave up 9 bases and V 4 bases, and 4 bases lay outside the gene matches. CDR3 DNA: TGCGCCAGCAGCCCGAGCGGGAGGGCTGAGCAGTTCTTC. Translation gives CASSPSGRAEQFF.

This clonotype was seen repeatedly, ten times or more. This chain connects TRBV20-1 to TRBJ2-7; the match to TRBD2 covers 8 bases. Per germline, CDR1 DFQATT and CDR2 SNEGSKA (reference sequence). V gave up 5 bases and J gave up 3 bases; unmatched junction bases: 9. This CDR3 is 14 amino acids long. CDR3 residues: CSAFLAGSYYEQYF. Written as DNA, the CDR3 is TGCAGTGCTTTCCTAGCGGGTAGTTACTACGAGCAGTACTTC.

The sample holds many counts of this clonotype. The chain carries TRBV18 and TRBJ2-7; the D gene could be TRBD1 or TRBD2 (6 bases each). The V end lost 0 bases, the J end lost 7 bases, and 16 bases lay between the germline ends. The CDR3 has 15 amino acids. Germline CDR1 is KGHSH and CDR2 is LQKENI. For the CDR3, the DNA is TGTGCCAGCTCACCACCCGGCCGGGGGCCTGGGGAGCAGTACTTC. It codes for CASSPPGRGPGEQYF.

This clonotype occurred a few times. V is TRBV27 and J is TRBJ2-7; D may be TRBD1 or TRBD2 (5 bases each). The V gene's germline CDR1 is MNHEY and CDR2 SMNVEV (reference sequence). CDR3 size: 14 residues. The V end lost 6 bases, the J end lost 4 bases, and 16 bases lay between the germline ends. CDR3 coding DNA: TGTGCCAGCAGCCCCCCGGGACGAGCTTACGAGCAGTACTTC. Protein sequence: CASSPPGRAYEQYF.

This clonotype was recorded at least ten times. One junction end disagrees with the germline gene, perhaps due to a read error. V usage is TRBV12-3 or TRBV12-4 and J usage is TRBJ2-1; D might be TRBD1 (6 bases). The CDR3 runs 14 residues. The CDR3 protein is CAISPGQGWNEQFF. In DNA, the CDR3 is TGTGCCATCAGTCCGGGACAAGGGTGGAATGAGCAGTTCTTC.

CDR3 in amino acids: CSAPKQGASSSPLHF. CDR3 in DNA: TGCAGTGCTCCGAAACAGGGGGCGTCAAGTTCACCCCTCCACTTT. The chain has TRBV20-1 and TRBJ1-6, with TRBD1 matching over 9 bases. The length of the CDR3 is 15 residues. V trimming: 5 bases; J trimming: 9 bases; junction bases outside the gene matches: 11. Germline lookup yields CDR1 DFQATT and CDR2 SNEGSKA (reference sequence).

The chain's CDR3 is CATVGTETYEQYF. The CDR3 DNA reads TGTGCCACCGTGGGGACAGAAACCTACGAGCAGTACTTC. This chain uses TRBV28 with TRBJ2-7; 7 bases agree with TRBD1. This CDR3 comprises 13 residues. The ends lost 10 bases at V and 2 bases at J; junction bases unmatched: 8. Per the germline V gene, CDR1 is MDHEN and CDR2 is SYDVKM.

This clonotype was observed many times. The CDR3 region has the DNA TGTGCCAGCAGCTTGGACTTGAATTACAATGAGCAGTTCTTC. Its protein product is CASSLDLNYNEQFF. V and J are TRBV5-6 and TRBJ2-1, with D hard to call. Trimming shortened V by 0 bases and J by 4 bases, and 8 bases separated the two germline ends. Germline V lookup: CDR1 SGHDT, CDR2 YYEEEE. This CDR3 region has 14 residues.

This clonotype was counted ten times or more. DNA for the CDR3: TGTGCCAGCAGTTACCGAGTGGAGACCCAGTACTTC. Its protein is CASSYRVETQYF. The gene calls are TRBV6-6 and TRBJ2-5; no clear D gene. There are 12 residues in the CDR3. The germline V and J ends were trimmed by 2 bases and 5 bases, with 6 bases remaining between them. CDR1 and CDR2 from the germline V gene are MNHNY and SVGAGI (reference sequence).

This clonotype was recorded many times. The CDR3 loop is CASSTGQYASYEQYF. The CDR3 nucleotides read TGTGCCAGCAGCACCGGACAGTACGCCTCCTACGAGCAGTACTTC. The chain combines TRBV6-1 with TRBJ2-7; a weak D match, TRBD1 (6 bases). CDR1 is MNHNS, CDR2 SASEGT, per germline. This CDR3 has 15 residues. Trimming removed 6 bases from V and 0 bases from J, with 15 bases in between.

This clonotype was counted ten times or more. The rearrangement uses TRBV12-3 or TRBV12-4 and TRBJ2-3; D is unresolved. The CDR3 length is 13 residues. Trimming pared 3 bases from V and 4 bases from J, leaving 8 bases between. The CDR3 spells CASSFAGSDTQYF. The CDR3, as DNA: TGTGCCAGCAGTTTTGCCGGTTCAGATACGCAGTATTTT.

This clonotype was counted ten times or more. The chain uses TRBV28 and TRBJ2-1; 8 nucleotides line up with TRBD2. Germline V gene lookup returns CDR1 MDHEN and CDR2 SYDVKM. V dropped 4 bases and J dropped 8; count of bases not matched to a gene: 10. CDR3 length: 15 residues. For the CDR3, the DNA is TGTGCCAGCAGTTACGCGGCGGGAGGAACCGATGAGCAGTTCTTC. Translated, it gives CASSYAAGGTDEQFF.

This clonotype was observed many times. The rearrangement joins TRBV2 to TRBJ2-1; D might be TRBD2 (5 bases). V lost 8 bases, J lost 3 bases, and 11 bases lay in between. The CDR3 runs to 13 residues. Per germline, CDR1 SNHLY and CDR2 FYNNEI. CDR3 sequence: CASWTLRYNEQFF. As DNA, the CDR3 is TGTGCCAGCTGGACTCTTCGCTACAATGAGCAGTTCTTC.

This chain links TRBV15 with TRBJ1-2, with D unclear. Germline V gene lookup returns CDR1 LNHNV and CDR2 YYDKDF (reference sequence). V gave up 0 bases and J gave up 6 bases, with 5 bases separating them. The CDR3 extends over 12 amino acids. CDR3 residues: CATSRDQHGYTF. The DNA of the CDR3 is TGTGCCACCAGCAGAGATCAACATGGCTACACCTTC. Based on the CDR3 plus reference TRBV15 and TRBJ1-2, the full variable domain is DAMVIQNPRYQVTQFGKPVTLSCSQTLNHNVMYWYQQKSSQAPKLLFHYYDKDFNNEADTPDNFQSRRPNTSFCFLDIRSPGLGDTAMYLCATSRDQHGYTFGSGTRLTVV.

This clonotype has ten or more counts. The chain has TRBV9 and TRBJ1-1; D gene ambiguous. V was pared by 0 bases and J by 5 bases, with 8 bases between. The CDR3 is 13 amino acids. Germline V CDR1 and CDR2: SGDLS, YYNGEE. CDR3 sequence: CASSVGSKTEAFF. The CDR3 bases are TGTGCCAGCAGCGTAGGCAGTAAGACTGAAGCTTTCTTT.